This T cell receptor (beta chain) was found in a study of blood T cell repertoires in COVID-19. At the level of the study: From the United States, Italy and Spain came samples of acute and convalescent COVID-19. Sample material is recorded as cDNA or gDNA derived from T cells, B-cell-depleted T cells, or PBMCs.

V shed 4 bases, J shed 4 bases, and the junction held 3 bases outside the gene matches. Germline V lookup: CDR1 KGHSH, CDR2 LQKENI. The CDR3 extends over 13 amino acids. Authors' processing steps: Researchers report that nucleated cell counts were estimated from reference gene primer amplification. Sequenced by immunoSEQ multiplex PCR; TCRdb stores in-frame clones only, minus some. The V and J calls and clone size were taken over from that table, and D and trimming were inferred from the DNA. The top ten hold around 1.1% of the sample, which has over 100,000 clones, more than 80% seen once. The J gene is TRBJ1-2, the V gene TRBV18; 7 bases match TRBD1. The receptor comes from a human donor in a cohort sampled during active COVID-19. Source material: peripheral blood. The chain's CDR3 is CASSLGQAYGYTF. As DNA, the CDR3 is TGTGCCAGCTCACTTGGACAGGCCTATGGCTACACCTTC. The variable domain in full, with the rest retrieved from reference TRBV18 and TRBJ1-2, is NAGVMQNPRHLVRRRGQEARLRCSPMKGHSHVYWYRQLPEEGLKFMVYLQKENIIDESGMPKERFSAEFPKEGPSILRIQQVVRGDSAAYFCASSLGQAYGYTFGSGTRLTVV.